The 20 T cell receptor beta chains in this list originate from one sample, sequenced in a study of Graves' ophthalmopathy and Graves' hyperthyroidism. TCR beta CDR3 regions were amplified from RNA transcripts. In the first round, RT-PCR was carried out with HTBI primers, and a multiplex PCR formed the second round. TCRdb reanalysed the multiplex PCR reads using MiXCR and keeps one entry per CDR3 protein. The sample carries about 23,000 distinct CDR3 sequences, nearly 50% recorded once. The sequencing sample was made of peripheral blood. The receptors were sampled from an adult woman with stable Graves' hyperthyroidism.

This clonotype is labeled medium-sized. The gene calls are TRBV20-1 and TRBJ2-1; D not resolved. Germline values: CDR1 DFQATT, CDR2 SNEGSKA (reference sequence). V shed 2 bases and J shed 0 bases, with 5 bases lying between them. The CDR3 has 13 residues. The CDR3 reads CSARQSSYNEQFF. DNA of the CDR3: TGCAGTGCTAGACAGAGCTCCTACAATGAGCAGTTCTTC.

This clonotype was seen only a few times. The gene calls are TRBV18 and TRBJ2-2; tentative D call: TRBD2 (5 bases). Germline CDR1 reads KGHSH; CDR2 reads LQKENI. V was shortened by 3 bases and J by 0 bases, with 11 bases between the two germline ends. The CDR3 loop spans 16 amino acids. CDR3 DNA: TGTGCCAGCTCACCCGGGCTAGCTGCGAACACCGGGGAGCTGTTTTTT. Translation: CASSPGLAANTGELFF.

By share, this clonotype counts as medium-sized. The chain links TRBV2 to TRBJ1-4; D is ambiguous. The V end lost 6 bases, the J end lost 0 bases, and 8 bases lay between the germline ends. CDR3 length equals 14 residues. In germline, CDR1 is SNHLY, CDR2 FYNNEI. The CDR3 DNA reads TGTGCCAGCAGGGGGAGTGCAACTAATGAAAAACTGTTTTTT. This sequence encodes CASRGSATNEKLFF.

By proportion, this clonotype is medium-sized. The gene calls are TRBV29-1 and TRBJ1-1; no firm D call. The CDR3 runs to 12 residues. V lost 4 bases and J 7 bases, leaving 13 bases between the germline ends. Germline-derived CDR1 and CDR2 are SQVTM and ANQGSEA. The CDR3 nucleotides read TGCAGCGTTGTGTCCGTCCCAAATGAAGCTTTCTTT. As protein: CSVVSVPNEAFF.

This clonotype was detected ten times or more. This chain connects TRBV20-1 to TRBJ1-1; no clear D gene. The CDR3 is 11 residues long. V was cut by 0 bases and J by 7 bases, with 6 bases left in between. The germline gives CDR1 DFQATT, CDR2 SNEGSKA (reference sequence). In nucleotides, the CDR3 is TGCAGTGCTAGAGATCCGGGTGAAGCTTTCTTT. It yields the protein CSARDPGEAFF.

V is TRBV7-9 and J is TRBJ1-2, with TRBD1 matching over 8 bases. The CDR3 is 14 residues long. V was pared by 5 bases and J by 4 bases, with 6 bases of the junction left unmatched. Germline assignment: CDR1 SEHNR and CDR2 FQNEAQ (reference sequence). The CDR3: CASSQGAGAYGYTF. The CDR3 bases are TGTGCCAGCAGCCAGGGGGCAGGGGCCTATGGCTACACCTTC.

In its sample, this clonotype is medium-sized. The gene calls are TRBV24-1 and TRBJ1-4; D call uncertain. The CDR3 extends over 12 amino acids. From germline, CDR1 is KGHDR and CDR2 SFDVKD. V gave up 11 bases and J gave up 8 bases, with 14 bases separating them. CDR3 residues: CANRSRGEKLFF. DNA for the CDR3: TGTGCCAACAGAAGTCGAGGGGAAAAACTGTTTTTT.

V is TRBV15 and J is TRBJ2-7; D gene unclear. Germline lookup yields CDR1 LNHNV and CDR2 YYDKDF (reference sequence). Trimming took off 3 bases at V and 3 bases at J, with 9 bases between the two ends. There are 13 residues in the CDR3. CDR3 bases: TGTGCCACCAGCAGTGGGTGGAGCTACGAGCAGTACTTC. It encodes CATSSGWSYEQYF. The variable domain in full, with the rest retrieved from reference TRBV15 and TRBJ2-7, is DAMVIQNPRYQVTQFGKPVTLSCSQTLNHNVMYWYQQKSSQAPKLLFHYYDKDFNNEADTPDNFQSRRPNTSFCFLDIRSPGLGDTAMYLCATSSGWSYEQYFGPGTRLTVT.

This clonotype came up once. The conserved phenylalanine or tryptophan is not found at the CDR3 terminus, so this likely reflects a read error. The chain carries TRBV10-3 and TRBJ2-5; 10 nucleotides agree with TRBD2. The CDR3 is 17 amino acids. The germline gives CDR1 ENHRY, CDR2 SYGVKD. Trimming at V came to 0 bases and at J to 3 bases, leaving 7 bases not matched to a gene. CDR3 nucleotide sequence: TGTGCCATCAGTGAGTCTAGGACTAGCGGTTGGGAAGAGACCCAGTACTGC. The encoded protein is CAISESRTSGWEETQYC.

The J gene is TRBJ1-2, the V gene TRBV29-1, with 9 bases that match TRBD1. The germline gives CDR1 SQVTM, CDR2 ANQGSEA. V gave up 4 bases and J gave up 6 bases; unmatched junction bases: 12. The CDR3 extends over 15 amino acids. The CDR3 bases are TGCAGCGTTGCCCCGAGGGGACAGGGATACCATGGCTACACCTTC. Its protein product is CSVAPRGQGYHGYTF.

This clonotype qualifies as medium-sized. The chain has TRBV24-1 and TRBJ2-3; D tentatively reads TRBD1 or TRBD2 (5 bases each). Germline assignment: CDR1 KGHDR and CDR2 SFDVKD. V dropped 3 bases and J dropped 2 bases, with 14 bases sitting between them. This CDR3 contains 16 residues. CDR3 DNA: TGTGCCACCAGTGATCCAGCCGGGACCACCACAGATACGCAGTATTTT. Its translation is CATSDPAGTTTDTQYF.

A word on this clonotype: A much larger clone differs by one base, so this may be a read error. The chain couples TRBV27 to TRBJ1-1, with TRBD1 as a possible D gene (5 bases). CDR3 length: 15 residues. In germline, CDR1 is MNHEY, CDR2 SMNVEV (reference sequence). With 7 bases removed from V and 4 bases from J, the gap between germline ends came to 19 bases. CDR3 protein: CASKWWGNGGTEAFF. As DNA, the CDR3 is TGTGCCAGCAAATGGTGGGGAAACGGGGGCACTGAAGCTTTCTTT.

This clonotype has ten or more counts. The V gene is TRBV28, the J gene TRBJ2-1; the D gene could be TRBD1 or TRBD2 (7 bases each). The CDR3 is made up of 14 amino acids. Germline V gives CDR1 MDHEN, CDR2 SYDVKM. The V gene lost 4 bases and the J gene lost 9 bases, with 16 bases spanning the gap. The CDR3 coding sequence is TGTGCCAGCAGTTCGGGGGGACAGTTTTCTGAGCAGTTCTTC. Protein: CASSSGGQFSEQFF. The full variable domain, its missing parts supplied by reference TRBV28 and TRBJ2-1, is DVKVTQSSRYLVKRTGEKVFLECVQDMDHENMFWYRQDPGLGLRLIYFSYDVKMKEKGDIPEGYSVSREKKERFSLILESASTNQTSMYLCASSSGGQFSEQFFGPGTRLTVL.

The CDR3, as DNA: TGTGCCAGCAGCTTAGAAGGGGGACTCTACGAGCAGTACTTC. As protein: CASSLEGGLYEQYF. This chain links TRBV11-2 with TRBJ2-7; possibly TRBD1 or TRBD2 for D (6 bases each). Trimming shortened V by 0 bases and J by 3 bases, and 9 bases separated the two germline ends. Per the germline V gene, CDR1 is SGHAT and CDR2 is FQNNGV. The CDR3 has 14 amino acids.

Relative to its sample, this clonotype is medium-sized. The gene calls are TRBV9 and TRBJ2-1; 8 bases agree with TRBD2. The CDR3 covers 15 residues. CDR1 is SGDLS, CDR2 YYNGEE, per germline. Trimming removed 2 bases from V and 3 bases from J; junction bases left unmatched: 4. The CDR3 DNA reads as TGTGCCAGCAGCGTCGTAGCGGGAAGCTACAATGAGCAGTTCTTC. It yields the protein CASSVVAGSYNEQFF. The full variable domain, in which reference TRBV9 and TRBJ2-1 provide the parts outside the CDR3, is DSGVTQTPKHLITATGQRVTLRCSPRSGDLSVYWYQQSLDQGLQFLIQYYNGEERAKGNILERFSAQQFPDLHSELNLSSLELGDSALYFCASSVVAGSYNEQFFGPGTRLTVL.

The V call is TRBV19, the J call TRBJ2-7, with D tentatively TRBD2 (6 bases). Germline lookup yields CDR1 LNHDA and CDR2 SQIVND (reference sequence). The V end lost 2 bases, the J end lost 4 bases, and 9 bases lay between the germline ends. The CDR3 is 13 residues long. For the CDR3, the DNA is TGTGCCAGTAGTATAAGTAGCGGTTACGAGCAGTACTTC. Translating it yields CASSISSGYEQYF.

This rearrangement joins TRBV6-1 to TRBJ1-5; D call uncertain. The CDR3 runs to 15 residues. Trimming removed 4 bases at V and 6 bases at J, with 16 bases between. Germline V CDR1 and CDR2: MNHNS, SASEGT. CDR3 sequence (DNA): TGTGCCAGCAGTGCCTTAGGAACAGTCGGTCAGCCCCAGCATTTT. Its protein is CASSALGTVGQPQHF.

The CDR3 region is CASSLFAGETNYGYTF. CDR3 sequence (DNA): TGTGCCAGCAGCTTATTCGCAGGGGAGACTAACTATGGCTACACCTTC. V usage is TRBV7-9 and J usage is TRBJ1-2; a weak D match, TRBD1 (6 bases). V lost 2 bases to trimming and J lost 0 bases, with 13 bases between them. The germline gives CDR1 SEHNR, CDR2 FQNEAQ (reference sequence). This CDR3 has 16 residues.

The CDR3 is CASGRIHEQYF. The CDR3 coding sequence is TGCGCCAGCGGGAGGATCCACGAGCAGTACTTC. The V call is TRBV4-1, the J call TRBJ2-7; the D gene is possibly TRBD2 (6 bases). Germline CDR1 is MGHRA and CDR2 is YSYEKL. Deletions cut 8 bases from V and 5 bases from J, with 10 bases between. The CDR3 covers 11 residues.

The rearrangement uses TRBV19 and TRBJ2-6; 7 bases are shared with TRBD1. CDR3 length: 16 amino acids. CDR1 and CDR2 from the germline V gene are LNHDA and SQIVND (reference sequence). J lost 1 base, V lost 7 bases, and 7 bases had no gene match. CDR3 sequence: CASTLRQGSGANVLTF. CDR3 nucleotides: TGTGCCAGTACCCTGAGACAGGGTTCTGGGGCCAACGTCCTGACTTTC.